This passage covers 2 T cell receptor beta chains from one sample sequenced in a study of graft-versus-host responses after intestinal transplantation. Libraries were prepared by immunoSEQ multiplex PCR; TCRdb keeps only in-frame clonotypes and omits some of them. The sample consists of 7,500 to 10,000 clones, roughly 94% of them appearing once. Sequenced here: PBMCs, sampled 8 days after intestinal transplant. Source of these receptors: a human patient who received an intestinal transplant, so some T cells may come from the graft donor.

The CDR3, as DNA: TGTGCCGCACATGGCGGCACTGAAGCTTTCTTT. Translation gives CAAHGGTEAFF. The chain links TRBV10-3 to TRBJ1-1; no clear D. The germline CDR1 and CDR2 sequences are ENHRY and SYGVKD. V lost 11 bases to trimming and J lost 4 bases, with 11 bases between them. The CDR3 runs to 11 residues.

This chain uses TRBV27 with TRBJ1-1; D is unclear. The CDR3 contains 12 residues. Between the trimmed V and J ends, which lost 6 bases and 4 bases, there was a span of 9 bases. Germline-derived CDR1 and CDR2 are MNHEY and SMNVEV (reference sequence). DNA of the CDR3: TGTGCCAGCAGCCGGACTGGCACTGAAGCTTTCTTT. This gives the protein CASSRTGTEAFF.